A single T cell receptor beta chain is shown here with its context. The antigen is undetermined. The sample is drawn from a study of cytomegalovirus exposure and HLA in healthy donors. The study, taken as a whole, reports: According to an earlier analysis, most TCR beta V segments yielded productive rearrangements about 87% or about 30% of the time. An Asian-associated ancestry cluster reportedly showed fewer N-insertions than the approximately 690-donor mean in a later analysis. The study had only CMV serostatus as immune exposure information.

Researchers ran the PCR with 60 Vbeta and 13 Jbeta primers. Data came from immunoSEQ multiplex PCR; TCRdb stores just in-frame clones and leaves some out. Found here are fewer than 150,000 clones, 76% of them singletons; the top ten hold 2.5% to 3.5%. V trimming: 6 bases; J trimming: 2 bases; junction bases outside the gene matches: 7. Germline V CDR1 and CDR2: MDHEN, SYDVKM. The CDR3 has 14 amino acids. Each donor was healthy, and each was a bone marrow donor. This receptor was identified in a man aged 35 to 55 in good health and CMV-seronegative. The V and J genes are TRBV28 and TRBJ2-7, with 7 bases fitting TRBD1. The sample comprised PBMCs. The CDR3 DNA follows: TGTGCCAGCAGGACCGGGACAGTCGCCTACGAGCAGTACTTC. Its protein product is CASRTGTVAYEQYF.